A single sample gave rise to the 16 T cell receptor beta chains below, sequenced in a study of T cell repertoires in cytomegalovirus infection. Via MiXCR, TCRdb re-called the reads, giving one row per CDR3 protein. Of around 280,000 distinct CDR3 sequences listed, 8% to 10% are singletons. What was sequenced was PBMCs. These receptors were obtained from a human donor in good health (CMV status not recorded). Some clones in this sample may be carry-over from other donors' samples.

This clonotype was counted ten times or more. The CDR3 loop is CASSRGGYEQYV. DNA for the CDR3: TGTGCCAGCTCCAGGGGAGGCTACGAGCAGTACGTC. The chain links TRBV28 to TRBJ2-7; either TRBD1 or TRBD2 may supply D (6 bases each). The V and J ends lost 8 bases and 3 bases respectively, with 11 bases between them. The CDR3 covers 12 residues. In germline, CDR1 is MDHEN, CDR2 SYDVKM.

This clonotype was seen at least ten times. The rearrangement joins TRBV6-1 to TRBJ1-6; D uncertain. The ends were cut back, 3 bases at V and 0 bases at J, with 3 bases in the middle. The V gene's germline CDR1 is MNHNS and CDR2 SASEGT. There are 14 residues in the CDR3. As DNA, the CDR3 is TGTGCCAGCAGTGACGGCTCCTATAATTCACCCCTCCACTTT. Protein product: CASSDGSYNSPLHF.

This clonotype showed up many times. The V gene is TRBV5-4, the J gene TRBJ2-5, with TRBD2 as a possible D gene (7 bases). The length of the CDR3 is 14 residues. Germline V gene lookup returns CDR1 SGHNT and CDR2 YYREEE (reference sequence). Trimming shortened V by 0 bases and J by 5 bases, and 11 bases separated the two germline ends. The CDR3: CASSLAAGAETQYF. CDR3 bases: TGTGCCAGCAGCTTGGCCGCGGGGGCGGAGACCCAGTACTTC.

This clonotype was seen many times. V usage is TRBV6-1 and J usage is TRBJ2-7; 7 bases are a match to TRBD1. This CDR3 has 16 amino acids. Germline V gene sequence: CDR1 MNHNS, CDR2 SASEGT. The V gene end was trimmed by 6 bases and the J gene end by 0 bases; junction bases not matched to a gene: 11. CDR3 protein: CASRFNRGLISYEQYF. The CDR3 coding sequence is TGTGCCAGCAGATTCAACAGGGGCCTGATCTCCTACGAGCAGTACTTC.

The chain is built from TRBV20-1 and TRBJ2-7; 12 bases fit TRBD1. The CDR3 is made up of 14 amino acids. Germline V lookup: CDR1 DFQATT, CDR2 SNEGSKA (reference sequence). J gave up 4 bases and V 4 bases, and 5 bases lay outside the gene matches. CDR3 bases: TGCAGTGCTACCGGGACAGGGGGCGAGTACGAGCAGTACGTC. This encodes CSATGTGGEYEQYV.

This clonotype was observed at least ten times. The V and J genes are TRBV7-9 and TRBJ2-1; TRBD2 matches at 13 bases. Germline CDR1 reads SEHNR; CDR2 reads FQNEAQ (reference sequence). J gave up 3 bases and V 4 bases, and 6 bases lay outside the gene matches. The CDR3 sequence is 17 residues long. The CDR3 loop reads CASSSATSGGYYNEQFF. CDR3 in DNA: TGTGCCAGCAGCTCCGCGACTAGCGGGGGGTACTACAATGAGCAGTTCTTC.

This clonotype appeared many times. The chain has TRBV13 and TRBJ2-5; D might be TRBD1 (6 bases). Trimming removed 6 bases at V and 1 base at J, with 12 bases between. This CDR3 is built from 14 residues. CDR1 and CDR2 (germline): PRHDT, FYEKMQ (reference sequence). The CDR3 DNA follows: TGTGCCAGCAGGGAAACAGGGAGCCAAGAGACCCAGTACTTC. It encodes CASRETGSQETQYF. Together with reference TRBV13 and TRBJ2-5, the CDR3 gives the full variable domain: AAGVIQSPRHLIKEKRETATLKCYPIPRHDTVYWYQQGPGQDPQFLISFYEKMQSDKGSIPDRFSAQQFSDYHSELNMSSLELGDSALYFCASRETGSQETQYFGPGTRLLVL.

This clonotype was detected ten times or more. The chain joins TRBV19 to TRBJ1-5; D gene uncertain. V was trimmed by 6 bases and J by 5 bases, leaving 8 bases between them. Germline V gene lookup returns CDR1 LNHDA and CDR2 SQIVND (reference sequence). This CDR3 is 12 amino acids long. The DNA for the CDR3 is TGTGCCAGTAGCCTGACCTATCAGCCCCAGCATTTT. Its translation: CASSLTYQPQHF.

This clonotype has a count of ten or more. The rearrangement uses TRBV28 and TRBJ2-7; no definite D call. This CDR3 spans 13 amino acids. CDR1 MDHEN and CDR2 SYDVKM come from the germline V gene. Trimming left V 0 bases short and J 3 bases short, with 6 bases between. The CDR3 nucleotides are TGTGCCAGCAGTTTATGGGACGACTACGAGCAGTACTTC. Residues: CASSLWDDYEQYF.

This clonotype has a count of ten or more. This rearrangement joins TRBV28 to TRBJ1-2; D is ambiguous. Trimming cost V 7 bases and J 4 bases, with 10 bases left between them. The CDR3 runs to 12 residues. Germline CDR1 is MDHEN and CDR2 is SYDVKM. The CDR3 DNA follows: TGTGCCAGCACCCTTTCGGGCTATGGCTACACCTTC. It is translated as CASTLSGYGYTF.

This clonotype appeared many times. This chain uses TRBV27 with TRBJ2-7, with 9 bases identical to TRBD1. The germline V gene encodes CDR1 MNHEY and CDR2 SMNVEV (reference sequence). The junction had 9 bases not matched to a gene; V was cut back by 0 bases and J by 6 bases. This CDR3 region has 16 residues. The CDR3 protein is CASSLSGDRVWGEQYF. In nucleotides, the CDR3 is TGTGCCAGCAGTTTATCGGGGGACAGGGTCTGGGGCGAGCAGTACTTC.

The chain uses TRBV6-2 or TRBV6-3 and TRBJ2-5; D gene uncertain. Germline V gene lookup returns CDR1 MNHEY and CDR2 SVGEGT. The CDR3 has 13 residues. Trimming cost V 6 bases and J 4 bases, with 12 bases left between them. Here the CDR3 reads CASSSPTPETQYF. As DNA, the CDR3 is TGTGCCAGCAGCAGCCCGACACCAGAGACCCAGTACTTC.

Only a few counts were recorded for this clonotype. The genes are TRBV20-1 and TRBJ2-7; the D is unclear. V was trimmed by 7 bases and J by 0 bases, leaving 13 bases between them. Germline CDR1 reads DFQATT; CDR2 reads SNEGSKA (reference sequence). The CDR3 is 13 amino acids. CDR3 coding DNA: TGCAGTGGGCGAATGACTTTCTCCTACGAGCAGTACTTC. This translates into CSGRMTFSYEQYF.

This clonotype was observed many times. The CDR3 sequence is CASSFGTGLNIQYF. CDR3 nucleotide sequence: TGTGCCAGCAGCTTCGGGACAGGGTTAAACATTCAGTACTTC. The chain links TRBV7-9 to TRBJ2-4; 9 bases match TRBD1. Germline V gene lookup returns CDR1 SEHNR and CDR2 FQNEAQ (reference sequence). CDR3 size: 14 residues. The V gene end was trimmed by 3 bases and the J gene end by 6 bases; junction bases not matched to a gene: 3.

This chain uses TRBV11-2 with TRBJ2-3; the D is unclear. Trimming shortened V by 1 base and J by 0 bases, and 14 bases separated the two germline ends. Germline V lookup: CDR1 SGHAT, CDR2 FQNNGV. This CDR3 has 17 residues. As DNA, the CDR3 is TGTGCCAGCAGCTTAGTCGCGAACGTTCCGAGCACAGATACGCAGTATTTT. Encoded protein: CASSLVANVPSTDTQYF.

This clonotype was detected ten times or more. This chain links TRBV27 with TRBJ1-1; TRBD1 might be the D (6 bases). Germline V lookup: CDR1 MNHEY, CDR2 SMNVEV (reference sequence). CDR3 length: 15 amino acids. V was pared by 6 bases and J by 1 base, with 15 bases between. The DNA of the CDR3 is TGTGCCAGCAGCATATGGGGGGCGGGGAACACTGAAGCTTTCTTT. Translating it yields CASSIWGAGNTEAFF.